What follows are 6 T cell receptor beta chains derived from one specimen sequenced in a study of blood T cell repertoires in COVID-19. Sequencing used immunoSEQ multiplex PCR; TCRdb keeps in-frame clones, though not all of them. The sample records 310,000 or so clones, 87% being singletons. The sample taken for sequencing was peripheral blood. These receptors were obtained from a man aged 50 to 60 with active or convalescent COVID-19.

This rearrangement joins TRBV7-3 to TRBJ1-5; weak D call: TRBD1 (5 bases). The CDR3 has 15 residues. The V gene lost 1 base and the J gene lost 2 bases, with 9 bases spanning the gap. Germline CDR1 and CDR2: SGHTA and FQGTGA. As DNA, the CDR3 is TGTGCCAGCAGCTTAAGCGGGGACCGCAATCAGCCCCAGCATTTT. Its translation is CASSLSGDRNQPQHF.

The rearrangement joins TRBV29-1 to TRBJ1-2, with 9 bases lining up with TRBD1. V lost 7 bases and J lost 8; bases outside the gene matches: 14. The CDR3 loop spans 14 amino acids. Germline V gene data show CDR1 as SQVTM and CDR2 as ANQGSEA. The CDR3 loop reads CSAGPGTGIDGYTF. The CDR3 DNA follows: TGCAGCGCGGGTCCCGGGACAGGGATTGACGGCTACACCTTC.

This chain joins TRBV19 and TRBJ1-1; D ambiguous. Germline CDR1 and CDR2: LNHDA and SQIVND (reference sequence). This CDR3 contains 13 residues. V lost 6 bases and J 3 bases, leaving 11 bases between the germline ends. In DNA, the CDR3 is TGTGCCAGTAGGAAAGCCGGTTACACTGAAGCTTTCTTT. This translates into CASRKAGYTEAFF. Full variable domain (rest looked up from reference TRBV19 and TRBJ1-1): DGGITQSPKYLFRKEGQNVTLSCEQNLNHDAMYWYRQDPGQGLRLIYYSQIVNDFQKGDIAEGYSVSREKKESFPLTVTSAQKNPTAFYLCASRKAGYTEAFFGQGTRLTVV.

This rearrangement joins TRBV7-2 to TRBJ2-3, with D tentatively TRBD2 (6 bases). Germline V gene lookup returns CDR1 SGHTA and CDR2 FQGNSA. This CDR3 spans 18 amino acids. The ends were cut back, 4 bases at V and 2 bases at J, with 22 bases in the middle. The CDR3 DNA follows: TGTGCCAGCAGCTCGCCCCGGGGCGGGGCCCCCGACACAGATACGCAGTATTTT. Its protein product is CASSSPRGGAPDTDTQYF. The full variable domain, in which reference TRBV7-2 and TRBJ2-3 provide the parts outside the CDR3, is GAGVSQSPSNKVTEKGKDVELRCDPISGHTALYWYRQSLGQGLEFLIYFQGNSAPDKSGLPSDRFSAERTGGSVSTLTIQRTQQEDSAVYLCASSSPRGGAPDTDTQYFGPGTRLTVL.

This chain joins TRBV18 and TRBJ1-5, with TRBD1 matching over 9 bases. The ends lost 6 bases at V and 2 bases at J; junction bases unmatched: 2. From germline, CDR1 is KGHSH and CDR2 LQKENI. The CDR3 spans 14 residues. In DNA form, the CDR3 reads TGTGCCAGCTCCCGGACAGGGGGCAATCAGCCCCAGCATTTT. Translation: CASSRTGGNQPQHF. Combining the CDR3 with reference TRBV18 and TRBJ1-5 gives the whole variable domain NAGVMQNPRHLVRRRGQEARLRCSPMKGHSHVYWYRQLPEEGLKFMVYLQKENIIDESGMPKERFSAEFPKEGPSILRIQQVVRGDSAAYFCASSRTGGNQPQHFGDGTRLSIL.

This chain connects TRBV7-2 to TRBJ2-5; 8 positions match TRBD2. Germline loops: CDR1 SGHTA, CDR2 FQGNSA. The CDR3 extends over 15 amino acids. J lost 1 base, V lost 3 bases, and 4 bases had no gene match. CDR3 residues: CASSFQSGGQETQYF. The CDR3 region has the DNA TGTGCCAGCAGCTTCCAAAGCGGGGGCCAAGAGACCCAGTACTTC.